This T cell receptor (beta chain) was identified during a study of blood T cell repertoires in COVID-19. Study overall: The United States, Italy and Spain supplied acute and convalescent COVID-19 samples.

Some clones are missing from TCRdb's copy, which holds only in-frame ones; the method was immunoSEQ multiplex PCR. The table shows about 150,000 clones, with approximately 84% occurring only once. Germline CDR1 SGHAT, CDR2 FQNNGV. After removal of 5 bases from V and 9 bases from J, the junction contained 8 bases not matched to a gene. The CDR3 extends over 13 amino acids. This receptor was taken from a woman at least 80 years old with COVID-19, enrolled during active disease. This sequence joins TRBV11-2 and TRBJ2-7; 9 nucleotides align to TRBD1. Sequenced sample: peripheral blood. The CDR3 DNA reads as TGTGCCAGCAGCCAAGGACAGGGGAGAAGGCAGTACTTC. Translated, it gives CASSQGQGRRQYF.